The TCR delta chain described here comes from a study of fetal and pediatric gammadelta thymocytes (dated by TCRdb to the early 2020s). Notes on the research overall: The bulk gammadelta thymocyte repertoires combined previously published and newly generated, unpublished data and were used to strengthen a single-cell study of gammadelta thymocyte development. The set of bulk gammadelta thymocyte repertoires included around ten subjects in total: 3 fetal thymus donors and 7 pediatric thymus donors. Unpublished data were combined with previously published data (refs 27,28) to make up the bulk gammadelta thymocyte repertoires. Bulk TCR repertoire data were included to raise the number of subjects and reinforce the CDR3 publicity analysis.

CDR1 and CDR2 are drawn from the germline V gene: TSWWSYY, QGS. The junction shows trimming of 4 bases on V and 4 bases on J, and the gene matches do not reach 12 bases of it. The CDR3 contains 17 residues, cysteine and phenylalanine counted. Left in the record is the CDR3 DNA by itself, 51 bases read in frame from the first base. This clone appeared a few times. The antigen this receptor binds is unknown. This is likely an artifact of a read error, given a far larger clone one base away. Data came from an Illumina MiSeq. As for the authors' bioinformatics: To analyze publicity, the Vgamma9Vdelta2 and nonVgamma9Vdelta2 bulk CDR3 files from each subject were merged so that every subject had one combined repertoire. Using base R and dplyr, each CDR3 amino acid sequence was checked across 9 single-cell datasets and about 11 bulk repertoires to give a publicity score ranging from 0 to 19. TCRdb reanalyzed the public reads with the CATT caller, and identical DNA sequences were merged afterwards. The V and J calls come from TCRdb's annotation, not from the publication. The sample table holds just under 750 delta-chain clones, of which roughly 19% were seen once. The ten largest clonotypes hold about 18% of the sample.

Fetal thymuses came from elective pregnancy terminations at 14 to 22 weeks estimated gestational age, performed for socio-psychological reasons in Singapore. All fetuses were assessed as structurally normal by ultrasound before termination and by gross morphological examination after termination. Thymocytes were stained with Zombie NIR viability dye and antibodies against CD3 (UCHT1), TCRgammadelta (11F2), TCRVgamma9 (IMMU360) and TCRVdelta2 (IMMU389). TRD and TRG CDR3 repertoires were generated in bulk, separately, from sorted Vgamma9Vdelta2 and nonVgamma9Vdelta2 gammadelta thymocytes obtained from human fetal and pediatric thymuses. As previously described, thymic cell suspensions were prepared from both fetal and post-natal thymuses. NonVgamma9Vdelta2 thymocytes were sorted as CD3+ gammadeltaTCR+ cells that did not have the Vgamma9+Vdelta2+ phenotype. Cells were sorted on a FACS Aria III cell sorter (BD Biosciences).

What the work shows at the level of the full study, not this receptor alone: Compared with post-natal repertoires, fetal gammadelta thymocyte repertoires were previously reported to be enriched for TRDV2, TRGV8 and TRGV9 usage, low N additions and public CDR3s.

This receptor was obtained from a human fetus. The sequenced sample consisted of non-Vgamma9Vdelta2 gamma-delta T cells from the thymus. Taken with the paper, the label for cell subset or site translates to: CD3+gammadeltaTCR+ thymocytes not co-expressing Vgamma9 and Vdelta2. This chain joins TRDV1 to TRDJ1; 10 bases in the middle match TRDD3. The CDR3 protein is CALGGLRGIRGIDKLIF. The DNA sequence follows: TGTGCTCTTGGGGGACTACGGGGGATACGCGGGATCGATAAACTCATCTTT.